This T cell receptor (beta chain) was profiled in a study of T cell responses to AZD1222 COVID-19 vaccine. Overall study context: Second doses were pooled across both intervals (about 4 or about 12 weeks).

TCRdb keeps only in-frame clones here, not all; method: immunoSEQ multiplex PCR. The sample has more than 110,000 clones, 90% seen once. A remark on this clone: The target antigen is unknown.

Notes on the study in general: The number of AZD1222 recipients seropositive at baseline was only 5 to 7. Spike-specific TCR depth and breadth grew after two AZD1222 doses. Clonal diversity was possibly underestimated, and white British individuals and females predominated among donors.

The TCR was taken from an adult in good health. The starting material was peripheral blood, obtained on day 0 of AZD1222 vaccination.

The CDR3 nucleotides read TGTGCCTGGAGTGGACAGGGGAGGGAGGTTTTCTTT. Encoded protein: CAWSGQGREVFF. The V gene is TRBV30, the J gene TRBJ1-1, with TRBD1 identical over 8 bases. V shed 1 base, J shed 13 bases, and the junction held 8 bases outside the gene matches. This CDR3 comprises 12 residues. Germline V gene lookup returns CDR1 GTSNPN and CDR2 SVGIG (reference sequence).